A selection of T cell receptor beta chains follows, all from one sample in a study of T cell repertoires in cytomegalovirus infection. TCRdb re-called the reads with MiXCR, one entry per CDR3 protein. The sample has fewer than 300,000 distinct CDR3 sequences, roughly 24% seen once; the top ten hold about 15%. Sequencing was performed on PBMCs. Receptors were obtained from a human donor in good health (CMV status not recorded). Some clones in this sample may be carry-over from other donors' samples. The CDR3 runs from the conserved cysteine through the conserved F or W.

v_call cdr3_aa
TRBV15 CATSPAGASAYNEQFF
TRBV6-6 CGVGEANTGELFF
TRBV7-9 CASSSDQGDQPQHF
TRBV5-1 CASSISGTGGSPLHF
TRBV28 CASSSFSEGPVNTEAFF
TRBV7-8 CASSKDRPWRGANVLTF
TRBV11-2 CASSLVGQIRETQYF
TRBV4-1 CASSPGPSYGYTF
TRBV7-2 CASSLTGHSTEAFF
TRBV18 CASSPRAGEQFF
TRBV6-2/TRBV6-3 CASSLSIGELFF
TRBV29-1 CSVAGQGGNQPQHF
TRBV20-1 CSAREPPAGGPSEQYF
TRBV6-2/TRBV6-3 CASRREGMSTDTQYF
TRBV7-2 CASSQRPGEQYF
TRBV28 CASSIQGAYEQYF
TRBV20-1 CSAGGTAYEQYF
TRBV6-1 CASSLAGVISTQYF
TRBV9 CASSPRRGTGQSTNEKLFF
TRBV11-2 CASSPRTVSGANVLTF
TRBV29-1 CSVVILAGADTQYF
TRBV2 CASRGDRSNQPQHF
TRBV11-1 CASSRLAGGQTQYF
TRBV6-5 CASRPTWGYGYTF
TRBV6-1 CASSYSGGRRETQYF
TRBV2 CASSEALRLYGYTF
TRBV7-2 CASSLGSANEKLFF
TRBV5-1 CASSPYQGEETQYF
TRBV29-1 CSVEETALSSGNTIYF
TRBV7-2 CASGRTGSVYEQYF
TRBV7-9 CASSEDIDGEQFF
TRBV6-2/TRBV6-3 CASSYDRVGVGYEQYF
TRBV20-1 CSALLRDRNIQYF
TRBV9 CASSVTSGTYDNEQFF
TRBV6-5 CASSYSKGLAGLQFSTDTQYF
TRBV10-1 CAIHPHEAGGRLKQYF
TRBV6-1 CASSSTLGKLFF
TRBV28 CASRPQGFYEQYF
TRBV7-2 CASSTLVALGNEQFF
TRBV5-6 CASSRLGQGNTEAFF
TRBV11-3 CASSPGPEETQYF
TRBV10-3 CAISGNRDANSPLHF
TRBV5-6 CASSLVSGELFF
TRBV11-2 CASRQQGENSPLHF
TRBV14 CASSPPGSRNEQYF
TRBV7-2 CATAGQGTNYGYTF
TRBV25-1 CASSGGWYEQYF
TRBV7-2 CASSQETSTDTQYF
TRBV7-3 CASSSYMNTEAFF
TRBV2 CASSGFRGSYAGQYF
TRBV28 CASREGGRKEQYF
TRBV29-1 CSVAGNVNQPQHF
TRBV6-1 CASRTRLGRETQYF
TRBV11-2 CASSLVDTGELFF
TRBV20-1 CSAKKGLLSEQYF